This T cell receptor beta chain is from a study of blood T cell repertoires in COVID-19. CDR3 length: 14 amino acids. Germline V gives CDR1 MNHEY, CDR2 SVGEGT. Using immunoSEQ multiplex PCR, the repertoire was profiled, and TCRdb retains in-frame clones only, with some absent. Here the sample spans 100,000 to 150,000 clones, around four fifths being singletons. Turning to this clone: A read error may account for a junction end that differs from germline.

The sample taken for sequencing was peripheral blood. The TCR comes from a man older than 75 with active or convalescent COVID-19. V gene TRBV6-2 or TRBV6-3 combines with J gene TRBJ2-1; D is possibly TRBD2 (6 bases). CDR3 nucleotides: TGTGCCAGCAGTTACCTAGCGAGGTACAATGGGCAGTTCTTC. Amino acids: CASSYLARYNGQFF.